This is a list of T cell receptor beta chains from one sample in a study of spatial heterogeneity in lung cancer. In TCRdb, the 5' RACE reads were re-called with MiXCR into one record per CDR3 protein. This sample has about 11,000 distinct CDR3 sequences; over 9% occur once, and the top ten carry around 34%. Sample: PBMCs, taken at follow-up. The receptors stem from a female donor with early-stage non-small cell lung cancer. The CDR3 runs from the conserved cysteine through the conserved F or W. The D gene is left open where the match is weak. Some rows have no size entry. The others give once, few or many, or a class for an expanded clone.

>TRBV27|TRBJ1-5|medium-sized|TRBD1
TGTGCCAGCAGTTTTGGGACAGGGGGTCAGCCCCAGCATTTT
CASSFGTGGQPQHF
>TRBV10-1|TRBJ1-3|.|.
TGCGCCAGCAGTGCAGGAACCTCTGGAAACACCATATATTTT
CASSAGTSGNTIYF
>TRBV4-2|TRBJ1-6|many|.
TGTGCCAGCAGCCATTCCGGGGGGCGGGATTCACCCCTCCACTTT
CASSHSGGRDSPLHF
>TRBV4-3|TRBJ2-3|medium-sized|TRBD2
TGCGCCAGCAGCCCTGGACTAGCGGGAGGGCCGGATACGCAGTATTTT
CASSPGLAGGPDTQYF
>TRBV5-1|TRBJ2-4|many|.
TGCGCCAGCAGCTTGGGACAAGACGGAAACATTCAGTACTTC
CASSLGQDGNIQYF
>TRBV29-1|TRBJ2-5|few|TRBD1
TGCAGCGTTGGGCCGGGACAGGGCCTAGAGACCCAGTACTTC
CSVGPGQGLETQYF
>TRBV6-1|TRBJ2-4|.|.
TGTGCCAGCAGGGAGGAAAAACAGTACTTC
CASREEKQYF
>TRBV12-3/TRBV12-4|TRBJ2-3|.|.
TGTGCCAGCAGCCCGACTAGTGTCACAGATACGCAGTATTTT
CASSPTSVTDTQYF
>TRBV5-1|TRBJ2-7|many|.
TGCGCCAGCAGCCCCGTGGCCAGTTTTTTGTACCCCTACGAGCAGTACTTC
CASSPVASFLYPYEQYF
>TRBV7-2|TRBJ2-1|many|.
TGTGCCAGCAGCTTAGGGGGGAAGCAGTTCTTC
CASSLGGKQFF
>TRBV27|TRBJ2-5|many|.
TGTGCCAGCAGTTTATTGGGCGGAGAGACCCAGTACTTC
CASSLLGGETQYF
>TRBV6-1|TRBJ2-5|many|TRBD2
TGTGCCAGCAGTGAACCCCGACCGGGACTACCGTACCAAGAGACCCAGTACTTC
CASSEPRPGLPYQETQYF
>TRBV7-9|TRBJ2-3|few|.
TGTGCCAGCGCCCCCTTGGGCTTCGCGGATACGCAGTATTTT
CASAPLGFADTQYF
>TRBV20-1|TRBJ1-5|many|TRBD1
TGCAGTGCTAGCGGGGCAGGGGGAGATCAGCCCCAGCATTTT
CSASGAGGDQPQHF
>TRBV27|TRBJ2-7|.|.
TGTGCCAGCAGTTTATCTTTCTACGAGCAGTACTTC
CASSLSFYEQYF
>TRBV27|TRBJ2-1|many|.
TGTGCCAGCAGTTTATCGGCGACAGGTCGGGCGGGCTACAATGAGCAGTTCTTC
CASSLSATGRAGYNEQFF
>TRBV13|TRBJ1-2|.|TRBD1
TGTGCCAGCAGCACTGGACAGGGGGCAATCTATGGCTACACCTTC
CASSTGQGAIYGYTF
>TRBV12-3/TRBV12-4|TRBJ2-3|large|.
TGTGCCAGCAGTCGGGACCAGACAGATACGCAGTATTTT
CASSRDQTDTQYF
>TRBV7-2|TRBJ1-1|.|.
TGTGCCAGCAGCTTAGTGGGCAGGGTCGGAGCTTTCTTT
CASSLVGRVGAFF
>TRBV28|TRBJ2-7|few|.
TGTGCCAGCAGTTTAGCCCGCAGGGTCCGGTACGAGCAGTACTTC
CASSLARRVRYEQYF
>TRBV20-1|TRBJ2-7|few|TRBD2
TGCAGTGCTAGGGCTAGCGGGCCCGAGAACGAGCAGTACTTC
CSARASGPENEQYF
>TRBV30|TRBJ2-1|medium-sized|.
TGTGCCTGGAGGAAGAGGGGAGTCACCTACAATGAGCAGTTCTTC
CAWRKRGVTYNEQFF
>TRBV6-2/TRBV6-3|TRBJ2-3|many|.
TGTGCCAGCAGTTCGAACCCATATACGCAGTATTTT
CASSSNPYTQYF
>TRBV5-4|TRBJ2-1|many|TRBD2
TGTGCCAGCAGGACCGCGCCCGGCGGGAGGCGTACGAATGAGCAGTTCTTC
CASRTAPGGRRTNEQFF
>TRBV27|TRBJ2-7|many|.
TGTGCCAGCAGTAAATCGGACAGACCCTACGAGCAGTACTTC
CASSKSDRPYEQYF
>TRBV14|TRBJ1-2|.|.
TGTGCCAGCAGCCAAGACTCCGGGGTAAGTTATGGCTACACCTTC
CASSQDSGVSYGYTF
>TRBV6-2/TRBV6-3|TRBJ1-1|many|.
TGTGCCAGCAGAGGAGGGGCCGGAAACACTGAAGCTTTCTTT
CASRGGAGNTEAFF
>TRBV4-1|TRBJ2-3|.|TRBD2
TGCGCCAGCAGCCAACCTCTAGCGGGAGTCACAGATACGCAGTATTTT
CASSQPLAGVTDTQYF
>TRBV24-1|TRBJ2-1|.|TRBD1
TGTGCCACCAGTGACCCGGACAGGGGAGCGGACAATGAGCAGTTCTTC
CATSDPDRGADNEQFF
>TRBV7-9|TRBJ2-1|many|TRBD1
TGTGCCAGCAGCTTAAGTGACAGGGTTGAGTCCAATGAGCAGTTCTTC
CASSLSDRVESNEQFF
>TRBV7-9|TRBJ2-1|many|.
TGTGCCAGCAGCCGCCGGGACTACAATGAGCAGTTCTTC
CASSRRDYNEQFF
>TRBV20-1|TRBJ2-5|few|.
TGCAGTGCTAGAGTGGGGGGTCGCGAGACCCAGTACTTC
CSARVGGRETQYF
>TRBV6-1|TRBJ2-1|many|.
TGTGCCAGCAGTGAATTGTCGAATGAGCAGTTCTTC
CASSELSNEQFF
>TRBV10-3|TRBJ2-1|many|.
TGTGCCATCAGTTCAGGATTCGACAATGAGCAGTTCTTC
CAISSGFDNEQFF
>TRBV15|TRBJ1-5|many|.
TGTGCCACCAGCAGAGCGGGGGGCCTCAATCAGCCCCAGCATTTT
CATSRAGGLNQPQHF
>TRBV7-9|TRBJ1-1|many|TRBD1
TGTGCCAGCAGCTCGACAGGGGGCCGTACTGAAGCTTTCTTT
CASSSTGGRTEAFF
>TRBV5-1|TRBJ2-5|many|.
TGCGCCAGCAGCTTGGGAGGAGGGGGAGAGACCCAGTACTTC
CASSLGGGGETQYF
>TRBV4-1|TRBJ2-1|many|.
TGCGCCAGCAACGGGGGTCGGGGCAATGAGCAGTTCTTC
CASNGGRGNEQFF
>TRBV7-9|TRBJ2-1|many|.
TGTGCCAGCAGCTACAGCACCGGGCACAACAATGAGCAGTTCTTC
CASSYSTGHNNEQFF
>TRBV20-1|TRBJ1-1|.|.
TGCAGTGCTAGAGTACGGCCGAACACTGAAGCTTTCTTT
CSARVRPNTEAFF
>TRBV5-1|TRBJ2-5|.|.
TGCGCCAGCAGCAAAGCCCTCCCCGGGGAGACCCAGTACTTC
CASSKALPGETQYF
>TRBV6-1|TRBJ2-3|many|.
TGTGCCAGCAGCGGGACCCCAAGGGCAGATACGCAGTATTTT
CASSGTPRADTQYF
>TRBV2|TRBJ2-2|many|.
TGTGCCAGCAGTGACAGCAGGGCTCCCGGGGAGCTGTTTTTT
CASSDSRAPGELFF
>TRBV5-1|TRBJ2-3|many|.
TGCGCCAGCAGCTTAGCAGGGGCAGATACGCAGTATTTT
CASSLAGADTQYF
>TRBV11-1|TRBJ2-2|many|.
TGTGCCAGCAGCTTAGGACCGACCGCGGGCACCGGGGAGCTGTTTTTT
CASSLGPTAGTGELFF
>TRBV20-1|TRBJ2-2|medium-sized|TRBD2
TGCAGTGCTGGGACTAGCTCGAACACCGGGGAGCTGTTTTTT
CSAGTSSNTGELFF